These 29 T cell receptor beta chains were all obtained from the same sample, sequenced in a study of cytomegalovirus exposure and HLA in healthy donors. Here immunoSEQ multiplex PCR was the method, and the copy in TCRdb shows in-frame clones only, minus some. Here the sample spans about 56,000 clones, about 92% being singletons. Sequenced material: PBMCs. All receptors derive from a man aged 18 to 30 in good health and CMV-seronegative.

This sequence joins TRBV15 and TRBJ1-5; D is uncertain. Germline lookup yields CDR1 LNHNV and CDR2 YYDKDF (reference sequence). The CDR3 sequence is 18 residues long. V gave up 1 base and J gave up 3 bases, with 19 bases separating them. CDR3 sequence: CATSRVQTTKAYNQPQHF. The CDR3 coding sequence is TGTGCCACCAGCAGAGTCCAGACCACTAAGGCCTACAATCAGCCCCAGCATTTT.

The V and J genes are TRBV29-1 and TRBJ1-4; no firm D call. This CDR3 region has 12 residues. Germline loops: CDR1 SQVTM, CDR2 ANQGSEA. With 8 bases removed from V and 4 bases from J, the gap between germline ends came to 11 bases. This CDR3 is CSTTEGNEKLFF. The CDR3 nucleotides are TGCAGCACTACGGAGGGTAATGAAAAACTGTTTTTT.

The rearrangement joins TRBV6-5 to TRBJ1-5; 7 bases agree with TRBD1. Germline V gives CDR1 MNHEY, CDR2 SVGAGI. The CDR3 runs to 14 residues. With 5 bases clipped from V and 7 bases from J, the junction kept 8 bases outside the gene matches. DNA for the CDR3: TGTGCCAGCAGTACCCGACAGGGCGGGCAGCCCCAGCATTTT. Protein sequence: CASSTRQGGQPQHF.

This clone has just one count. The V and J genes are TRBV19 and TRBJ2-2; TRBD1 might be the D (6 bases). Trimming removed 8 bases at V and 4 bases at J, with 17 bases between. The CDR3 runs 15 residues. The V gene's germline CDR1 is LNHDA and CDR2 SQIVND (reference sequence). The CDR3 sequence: CASRRGVAVTGELFF. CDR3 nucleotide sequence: TGTGCCAGTCGCAGGGGTGTTGCAGTCACCGGGGAGCTGTTTTTT.

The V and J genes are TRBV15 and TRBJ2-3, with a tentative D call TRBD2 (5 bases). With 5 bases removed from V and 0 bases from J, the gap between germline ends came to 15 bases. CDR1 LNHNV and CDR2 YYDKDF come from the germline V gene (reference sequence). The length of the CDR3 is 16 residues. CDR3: CATSFSDYGSTDTQYF. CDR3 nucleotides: TGTGCCACCAGCTTTAGCGATTACGGGAGCACAGATACGCAGTATTTT.

For the CDR3, the DNA is TGTGCCAGCAGTTCCACCCAGGGGGCGCGCACTGAAGCTTTCTTT. Protein product: CASSSTQGARTEAFF. This chain joins TRBV6-5 and TRBJ1-1, with TRBD1 matching over 8 bases. This CDR3 has 15 amino acids. CDR1 is MNHEY and CDR2 is SVGAGI in the germline V gene. The junction had 8 bases not matched to a gene; V was cut back by 4 bases and J by 4 bases.

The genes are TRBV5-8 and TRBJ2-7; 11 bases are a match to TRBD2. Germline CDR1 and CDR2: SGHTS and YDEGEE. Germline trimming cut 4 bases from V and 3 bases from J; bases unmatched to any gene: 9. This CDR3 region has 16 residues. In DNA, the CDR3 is TGTGCCAGCAGCAGGACACCGGGACTAGCGGACTACGAGCAGTACTTC. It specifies CASSRTPGLADYEQYF.

In DNA form, the CDR3 reads TGTGCCAGCAGCCTAGCGGGAGACGGGACAGATACGCAGTATTTT. Its translation: CASSLAGDGTDTQYF. V and J are TRBV9 and TRBJ2-3, with 10 bases matching TRBD2. CDR1 is SGDLS and CDR2 is YYNGEE in the germline V gene. Germline trimming cut 4 bases from V and 3 bases from J; bases unmatched to any gene: 5. CDR3 length: 15 amino acids.

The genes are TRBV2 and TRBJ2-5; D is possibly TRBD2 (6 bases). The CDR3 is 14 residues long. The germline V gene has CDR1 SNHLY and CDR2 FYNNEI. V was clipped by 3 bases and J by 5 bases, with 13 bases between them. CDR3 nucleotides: TGTGCCAGCAGTGACCAAGGAGGAGGGGAGACCCAGTACTTC. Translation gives CASSDQGGGETQYF.

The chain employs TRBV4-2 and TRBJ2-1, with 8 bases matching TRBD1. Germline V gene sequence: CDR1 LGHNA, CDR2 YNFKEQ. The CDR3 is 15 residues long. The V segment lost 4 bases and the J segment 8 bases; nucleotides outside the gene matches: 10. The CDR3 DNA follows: TGTGCCAGCAGCCCCGGGACAGGAGGGAATGATGAGCAGTTCTTC. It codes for CASSPGTGGNDEQFF.

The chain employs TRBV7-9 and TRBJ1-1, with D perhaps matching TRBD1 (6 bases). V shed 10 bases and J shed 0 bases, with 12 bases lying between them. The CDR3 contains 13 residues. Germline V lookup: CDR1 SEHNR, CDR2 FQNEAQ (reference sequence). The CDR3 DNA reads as TGTGCCATTATTGGACAGATGAACACTGAAGCTTTCTTT. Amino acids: CAIIGQMNTEAFF.

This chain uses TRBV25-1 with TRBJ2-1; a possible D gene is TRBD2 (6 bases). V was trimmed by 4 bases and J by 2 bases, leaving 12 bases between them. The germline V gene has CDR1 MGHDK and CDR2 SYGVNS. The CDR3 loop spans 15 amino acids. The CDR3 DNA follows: TGTGCCAGCAGTGTCGGGGGTATCACCTACAATGAGCAGTTCTTC. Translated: CASSVGGITYNEQFF.

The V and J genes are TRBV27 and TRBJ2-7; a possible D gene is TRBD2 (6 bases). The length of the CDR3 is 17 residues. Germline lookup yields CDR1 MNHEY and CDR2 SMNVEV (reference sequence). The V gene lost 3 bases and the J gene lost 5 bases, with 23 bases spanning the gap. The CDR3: CASSFNAGGAGAHEQYF. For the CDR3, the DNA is TGTGCCAGCAGTTTCAATGCGGGCGGAGCGGGCGCGCACGAGCAGTACTTC.

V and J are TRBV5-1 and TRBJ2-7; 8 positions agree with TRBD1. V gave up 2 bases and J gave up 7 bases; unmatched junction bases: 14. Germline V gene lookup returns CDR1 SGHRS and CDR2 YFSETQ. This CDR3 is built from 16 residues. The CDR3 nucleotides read TGCGCCAGCAGCTTCCTCGCCCCGGGACAGGCCTCTGAGCAGTACTTC. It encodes CASSFLAPGQASEQYF.

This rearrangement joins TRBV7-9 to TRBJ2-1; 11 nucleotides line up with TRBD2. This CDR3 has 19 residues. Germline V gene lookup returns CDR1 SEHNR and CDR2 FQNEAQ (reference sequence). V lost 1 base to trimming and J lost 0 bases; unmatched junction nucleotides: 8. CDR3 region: CASSLETGLAVSSYNEQFF. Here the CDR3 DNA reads TGTGCCAGCAGCTTAGAGACGGGACTAGCGGTGAGCTCCTACAATGAGCAGTTCTTC.

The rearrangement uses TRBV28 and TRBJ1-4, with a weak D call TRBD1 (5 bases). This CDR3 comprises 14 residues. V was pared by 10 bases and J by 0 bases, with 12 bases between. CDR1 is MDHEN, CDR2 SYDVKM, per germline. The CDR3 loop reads CAIGGGATNEKLFF. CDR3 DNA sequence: TGTGCCATCGGGGGTGGGGCAACTAATGAAAAACTGTTTTTT.

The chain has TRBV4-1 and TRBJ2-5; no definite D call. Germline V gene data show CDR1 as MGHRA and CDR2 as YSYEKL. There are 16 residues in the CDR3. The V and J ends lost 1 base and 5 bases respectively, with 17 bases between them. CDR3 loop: CASSQGIAVLEETQYF. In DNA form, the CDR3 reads TGCGCCAGCAGCCAAGGAATTGCAGTTCTAGAGGAGACCCAGTACTTC.

CDR3 nucleotide sequence: TGTGCCAGCAGCGTAGTCCCAGACCAAGAGACCCAGTACTTC. Translated: CASSVVPDQETQYF. The chain has TRBV9 and TRBJ2-5; D gene unclear. Germline CDR1 and CDR2: SGDLS and YYNGEE. Trimming pared 0 bases from V and 0 bases from J, leaving 6 bases between. This CDR3 is 14 amino acids long.

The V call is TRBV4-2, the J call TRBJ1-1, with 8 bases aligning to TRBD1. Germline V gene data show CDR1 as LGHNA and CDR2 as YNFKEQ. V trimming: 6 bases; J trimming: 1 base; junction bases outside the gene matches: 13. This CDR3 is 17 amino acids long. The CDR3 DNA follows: TGTGCCAGCAGAGGATGGGGAACAGGGGGTAAGAACACTGAAGCTTTCTTT. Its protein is CASRGWGTGGKNTEAFF.

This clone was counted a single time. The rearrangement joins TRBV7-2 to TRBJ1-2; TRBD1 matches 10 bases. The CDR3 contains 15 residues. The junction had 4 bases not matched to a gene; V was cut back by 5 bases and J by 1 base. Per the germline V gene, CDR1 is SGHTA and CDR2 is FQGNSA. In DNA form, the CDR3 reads TGTGCCAGCAGCCTAGGACAGGGGGTTAACTATGGCTACACCTTC. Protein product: CASSLGQGVNYGYTF.

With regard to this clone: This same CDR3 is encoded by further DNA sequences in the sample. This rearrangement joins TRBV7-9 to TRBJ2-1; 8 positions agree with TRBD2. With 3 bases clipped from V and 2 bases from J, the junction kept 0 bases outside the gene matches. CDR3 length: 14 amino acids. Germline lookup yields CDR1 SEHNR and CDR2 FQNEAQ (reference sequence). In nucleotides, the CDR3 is TGTGCCAGCAGCTTGGGACTAGCCTACAATGAGCAGTTCTTC. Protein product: CASSLGLAYNEQFF.

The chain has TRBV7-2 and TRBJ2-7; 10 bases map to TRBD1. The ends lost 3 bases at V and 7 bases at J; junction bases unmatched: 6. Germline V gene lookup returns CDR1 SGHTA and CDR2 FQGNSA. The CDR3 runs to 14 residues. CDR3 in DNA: TGTGCCAGCAGCTTGGGACAGGGGCCGGGTGAGCAGTACTTC. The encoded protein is CASSLGQGPGEQYF.

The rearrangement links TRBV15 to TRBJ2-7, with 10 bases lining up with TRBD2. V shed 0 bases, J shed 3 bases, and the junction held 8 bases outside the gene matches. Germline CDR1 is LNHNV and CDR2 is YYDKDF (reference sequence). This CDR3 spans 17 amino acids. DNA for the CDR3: TGTGCCACCAGCAGAGAACTAGCGGGGACGATTTACTACGAGCAGTACTTC. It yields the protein CATSRELAGTIYYEQYF.

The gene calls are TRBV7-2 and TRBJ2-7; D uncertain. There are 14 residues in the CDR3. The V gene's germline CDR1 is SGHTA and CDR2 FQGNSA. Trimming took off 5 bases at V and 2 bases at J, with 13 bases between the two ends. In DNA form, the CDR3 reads TGTGCCAGCAGCCCCCAATCGAGTGCCTACGAGCAGTACTTC. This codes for CASSPQSSAYEQYF.

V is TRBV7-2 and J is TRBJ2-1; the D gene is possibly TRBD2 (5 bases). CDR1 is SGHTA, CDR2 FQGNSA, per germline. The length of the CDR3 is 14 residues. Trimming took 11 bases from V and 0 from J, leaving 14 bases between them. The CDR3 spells CAVLGLSSYNEQFF. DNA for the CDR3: TGTGCCGTACTAGGATTGAGCTCCTACAATGAGCAGTTCTTC. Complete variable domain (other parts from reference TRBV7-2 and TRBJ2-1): GAGVSQSPSNKVTEKGKDVELRCDPISGHTALYWYRQSLGQGLEFLIYFQGNSAPDKSGLPSDRFSAERTGGSVSTLTIQRTQQEDSAVYLCAVLGLSSYNEQFFGPGTRLTVL.

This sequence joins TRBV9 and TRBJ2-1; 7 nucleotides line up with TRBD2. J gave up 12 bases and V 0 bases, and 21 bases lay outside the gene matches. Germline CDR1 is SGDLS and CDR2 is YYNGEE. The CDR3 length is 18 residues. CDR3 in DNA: TGTGCCAGCAGCGTAGTAAGGAGGCGGGAGAGACCTCTGGAGGGGCAGTTCTTC. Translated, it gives CASSVVRRRERPLEGQFF.

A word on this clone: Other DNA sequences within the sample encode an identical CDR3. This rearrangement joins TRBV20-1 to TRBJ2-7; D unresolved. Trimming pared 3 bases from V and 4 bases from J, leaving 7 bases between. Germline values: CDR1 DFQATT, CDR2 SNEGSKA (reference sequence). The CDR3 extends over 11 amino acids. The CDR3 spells CSASPVYEQYF. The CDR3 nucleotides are TGCAGTGCTAGTCCGGTATACGAGCAGTACTTC.

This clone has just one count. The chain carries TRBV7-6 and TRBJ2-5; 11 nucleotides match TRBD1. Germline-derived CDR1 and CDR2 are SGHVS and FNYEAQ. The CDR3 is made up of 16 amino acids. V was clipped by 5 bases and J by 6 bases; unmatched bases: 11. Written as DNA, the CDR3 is TGTGCCAGCAGCGTGGACAGGGGGCAAAATGTAAAGACCCAGTACTTC. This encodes CASSVDRGQNVKTQYF.

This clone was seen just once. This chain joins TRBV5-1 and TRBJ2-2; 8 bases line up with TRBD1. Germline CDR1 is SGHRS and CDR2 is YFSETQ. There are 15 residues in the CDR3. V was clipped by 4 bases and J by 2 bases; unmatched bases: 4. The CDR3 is CASSATGANTGELFF. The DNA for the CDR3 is TGCGCCAGCAGCGCGACAGGGGCCAACACCGGGGAGCTGTTTTTT. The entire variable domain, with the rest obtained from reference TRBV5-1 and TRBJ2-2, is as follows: KAGVTQTPRYLIKTRGQQVTLSCSPISGHRSVSWYQQTPGQGLQFLFEYFSETQRNKGNFPGRFSGRQFSNSRSEMNVSTLELGDSALYLCASSATGANTGELFFGEGSRLTVL.